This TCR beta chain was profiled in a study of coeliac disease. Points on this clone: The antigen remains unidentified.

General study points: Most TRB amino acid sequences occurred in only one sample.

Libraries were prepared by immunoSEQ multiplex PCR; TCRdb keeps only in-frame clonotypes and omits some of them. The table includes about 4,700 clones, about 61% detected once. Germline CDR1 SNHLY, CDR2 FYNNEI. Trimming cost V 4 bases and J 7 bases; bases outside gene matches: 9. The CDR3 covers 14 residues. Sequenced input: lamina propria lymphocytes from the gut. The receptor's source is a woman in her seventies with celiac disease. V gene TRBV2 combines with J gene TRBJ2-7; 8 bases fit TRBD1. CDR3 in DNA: TGTGCCAGCAGTGTAGGACAGGGCTTAGAAGAGCAGTACTTC. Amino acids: CASSVGQGLEEQYF.